Below, 15 T cell receptor beta chains from the same sample are listed, as sequenced in a study of siplizumab effects on memory and regulatory T cells (dated by TCRdb to the late 2010s). The method was the immunoSEQ multiplex PCR assay. Not all clones reach the TCRdb copy of this immuneACCESS table, which keeps in-frame sequences only. Checked studies attribute under half of the gap to unresolved V genes and leave the rest unexplained. For this sample there are 90,000 to 120,000 clones; under 95% appear just once. The ten most abundant clones make up 0.55% to 0.95% of the sample. The sequenced sample was Tregs sorted from blood. The receptors here all came from a human donor in good health.

The rearrangement uses TRBV27 and TRBJ2-1; no definite D call. Germline V gene data show CDR1 as MNHEY and CDR2 as SMNVEV (reference sequence). The CDR3 extends over 13 amino acids. V lost 5 bases, J lost 4 bases, and 9 bases lay in between. CDR3 amino acids: CASSSVWYNEQFF. The CDR3 coding sequence is TGTGCCAGCAGTAGCGTATGGTACAATGAGCAGTTCTTC.

V gene TRBV27 combines with J gene TRBJ2-3; either TRBD1 or TRBD2 may supply D (5 bases each). Between the trimmed V and J ends, which lost 6 bases and 2 bases, there was a span of 15 bases. Germline V lookup: CDR1 MNHEY, CDR2 SMNVEV (reference sequence). This CDR3 contains 15 residues. The CDR3 DNA follows: TGTGCCAGCAGACCCCGGGACCACCCCACAGATACGCAGTATTTT. Translated: CASRPRDHPTDTQYF.

The chain is built from TRBV2 and TRBJ2-1; a possible D gene is TRBD2 (6 bases). The CDR3 extends over 13 amino acids. CDR1 is SNHLY, CDR2 FYNNEI, per germline. V dropped 4 bases and J dropped 9 bases, with 13 bases sitting between them. The CDR3 reads CASSGGLASEQFF. CDR3 DNA sequence: TGTGCCAGCAGTGGCGGGCTAGCGAGTGAGCAGTTCTTC.

V is TRBV25-1 and J is TRBJ2-5, with 14 bases aligning to TRBD2. Trimming took 2 bases from V and 2 from J; bases not matched to a gene: 4. This CDR3 spans 17 amino acids. CDR1 and CDR2 (germline): MGHDK, SYGVNS. CDR3 protein: CASSEGLAGGLQETQYF. The CDR3 DNA sequence: TGTGCCAGCAGTGAAGGACTAGCGGGAGGATTACAAGAGACCCAGTACTTC.

The CDR3 sequence is CASSSGDSRETQYF. In DNA, the CDR3 is TGCGCCAGCAGTAGCGGGGACTCACGCGAGACCCAGTACTTC. This sequence joins TRBV5-1 and TRBJ2-5, with 8 bases that match TRBD2. The CDR3 contains 14 residues. V dropped 5 bases and J dropped 5; count of bases not matched to a gene: 8. Germline CDR1 reads SGHRS; CDR2 reads YFSETQ.

This clone showed up just a few times. The chain carries TRBV4-2 and TRBJ1-2, with 7 nucleotides matching TRBD1. V lost 3 bases and J lost 8; bases outside the gene matches: 9. The germline V gene encodes CDR1 LGHNA and CDR2 YNFKEQ. The CDR3 runs 14 residues. CDR3 nucleotide sequence: TGTGCCAGCAGCCACCGAGACAGGGCTGGGGGCTACACCTTC. It translates to CASSHRDRAGGYTF.

Notes on this clone: This same CDR3 is encoded by further DNA sequences in the sample. The rearrangement links TRBV20-1 to TRBJ2-7; D call uncertain. Germline V gene data show CDR1 as DFQATT and CDR2 as SNEGSKA (reference sequence). V lost 3 bases, J lost 4 bases, and 1 base lay in between. The CDR3 is 9 amino acids. The CDR3 DNA reads as TGCAGTGCTAGTTACGAGCAGTACTTC. Amino acids: CSASYEQYF.

This chain links TRBV7-9 with TRBJ2-3; 11 bases agree with TRBD2. The CDR3 is made up of 17 amino acids. Germline V gene sequence: CDR1 SEHNR, CDR2 FQNEAQ (reference sequence). V was pared by 4 bases and J by 0 bases, with 6 bases of the junction left unmatched. CDR3: CASSSGLAAFSTDTQYF. The CDR3 coding sequence is TGTGCCAGCAGCTCGGGACTAGCGGCCTTTAGCACAGATACGCAGTATTTT.

The chain joins TRBV2 to TRBJ2-2; TRBD2 matches 7 bases. The J segment lost 6 bases and the V segment lost 0 bases, leaving 4 bases of the junction unmatched. Germline V CDR1 and CDR2: SNHLY, FYNNEI. The CDR3 is 15 residues long. CDR3 in amino acids: CASSEAEGGAGELFF. DNA of the CDR3: TGTGCCAGCAGTGAAGCGGAGGGAGGGGCCGGGGAGCTGTTTTTT. Full variable domain (rest looked up from reference TRBV2 and TRBJ2-2): EPEVTQTPSHQVTQMGQEVILRCVPISNHLYFYWYRQILGQKVEFLVSFYNNEISEKSEIFDDQFSVERPDGSNFTLKIRSTKLEDSAMYFCASSEAEGGAGELFFGEGSRLTVL.

This clone was observed a handful of times. This chain connects TRBV19 to TRBJ1-5; D gene uncertain. Germline-derived CDR1 and CDR2 are LNHDA and SQIVND (reference sequence). CDR3 size: 13 residues. V lost 4 bases to trimming and J lost 1 base, with 5 bases between them. The CDR3 bases are TGTGCCAGTAGTACGGGGAGCAATCAGCCCCAGCATTTT. Residues: CASSTGSNQPQHF.

The chain couples TRBV28 to TRBJ1-3; no clear D gene. This CDR3 is built from 16 residues. Germline loops: CDR1 MDHEN, CDR2 SYDVKM. V was cut by 3 bases and J by 0 bases, with 12 bases left in between. The CDR3 DNA reads as TGTGCCAGCAGTTTGCCCGGCGGTAGCTCTGGAAACACCATATATTTT. This translates into CASSLPGGSSGNTIYF.

The V gene is TRBV7-9, the J gene TRBJ2-7; D is unresolved. This CDR3 is built from 14 residues. Germline CDR1 is SEHNR and CDR2 is FQNEAQ (reference sequence). V was clipped by 0 bases and J by 9 bases, with 15 bases between them. The chain's CDR3 is CASSLAPEVGGQYF. DNA of the CDR3: TGTGCCAGCAGCTTAGCCCCTGAGGTCGGTGGGCAGTACTTC.

V and J are TRBV28 and TRBJ2-7, with 7 bases identical to TRBD1. The CDR3 covers 15 residues. Germline CDR1 reads MDHEN; CDR2 reads SYDVKM. Unmatched junction bases numbered 17, after V lost 6 bases and J lost 9 bases. For the CDR3, the DNA is TGTGCCAGCAGAAACTCGGGACAGAGGCCGCGCGGGCAGTACTTC. Translated, it gives CASRNSGQRPRGQYF.

This chain links TRBV6-1 with TRBJ2-7, with 11 bases fitting TRBD2. CDR3 length: 14 amino acids. The V gene end was trimmed by 6 bases and the J gene end by 0 bases; junction bases not matched to a gene: 1. Germline CDR1 is MNHNS and CDR2 is SASEGT. The DNA of the CDR3 is TGTGCCAGCAGGACTAGCGGGACCTCCTACGAGCAGTACTTC. Its translation is CASRTSGTSYEQYF.

The chain carries TRBV6-1 and TRBJ2-1; weak D call: TRBD2 (6 bases). Trimming took off 7 bases at V and 3 bases at J, with 16 bases between the two ends. Germline V gene data show CDR1 as MNHNS and CDR2 as SASEGT. The CDR3 extends over 15 amino acids. The CDR3 DNA reads as TGTGCCAGCATGTTGGCGGGACGCGTCTACAATGAGCAGTTCTTC. Translating gives CASMLAGRVYNEQFF.